A single sample gave rise to the 17 T cell receptor beta chains below, sequenced in a study of blood T cells in healthy people across ages. Using a J-beta primer mix together with a sample-barcoded 5' primer, a second PCR was run for 7 to 11 cycles. TCRdb reprocessed the 5' RACE reads via MiXCR and lists one record per CDR3 protein. The sample holds about 640,000 distinct CDR3 sequences, approximately 59% seen once. Sequencing input: blood. Receptor source: a man aged 55 to 70 in good health.

The gene calls are TRBV4-1 and TRBJ1-4, with D perhaps TRBD1 (5 bases). The germline V gene has CDR1 MGHRA and CDR2 YSYEKL. This CDR3 has 20 residues. V lost 4 bases and J lost 5, with 29 bases in between. Here the CDR3 DNA reads TGCGCCAGCAGCCCCTTCCCGGTGGGGGACGGGGAGGTTCTGAATGAAAAACTGTTTTTT. It is translated as CASSPFPVGDGEVLNEKLFF.

V is TRBV6-2 or TRBV6-3 and J is TRBJ1-5; 9 positions match TRBD1. Trimming took 5 bases from V and 7 from J; bases not matched to a gene: 6. This CDR3 has 14 amino acids. CDR1 and CDR2 from the germline V gene are MNHEY and SVGEGT. This CDR3 reads CASSTDRGLQPQHF. Here the CDR3 DNA reads TGTGCCAGCAGTACGGACAGGGGCTTACAGCCCCAGCATTTT.

This chain connects TRBV5-1 to TRBJ1-4, with 8 nucleotides matching TRBD1. Trimming took 3 bases from V and 7 from J; bases not matched to a gene: 2. Germline values: CDR1 SGHRS, CDR2 YFSETQ. The CDR3 covers 13 residues. The CDR3 spells CASSSGTGEKLFF. The DNA for the CDR3 is TGCGCCAGCAGCTCCGGGACAGGTGAAAAACTGTTTTTT.

V and J are TRBV29-1 and TRBJ2-5; TRBD1 aligns across 10 bases. The CDR3 covers 14 residues. The germline V gene has CDR1 SQVTM and CDR2 ANQGSEA. After removal of 6 bases from V and 4 bases from J, the junction contained 8 bases not matched to a gene. The CDR3: CSVPSRTGGETQYF. CDR3 bases: TGCAGCGTCCCGTCGCGGACAGGGGGAGAGACCCAGTACTTC.

This chain connects TRBV10-3 to TRBJ2-7; D is undetermined. This CDR3 has 13 residues. V lost 4 bases to trimming and J lost 0 bases, with 7 bases between them. The germline gives CDR1 ENHRY, CDR2 SYGVKD. CDR3 nucleotide sequence: TGTGCCATCAGTGCGGCTTCCTCCTACGAGCAGTACTTC. Amino acids: CAISAASSYEQYF.

V is TRBV12-3 or TRBV12-4 and J is TRBJ2-3; TRBD2 matches 14 bases. The CDR3 totals 15 residues. The trim removed 6 bases at V and 6 bases at J, leaving 5 bases unmatched. CDR3 sequence: CASSRGLAGEDTQYF. CDR3 in DNA: TGTGCCAGCAGCCGGGGACTAGCGGGGGAGGATACGCAGTATTTT.

This clonotype was counted once. The chain uses TRBV5-1 and TRBJ2-5; D might be TRBD1 or TRBD2, each matching 5 bases. Germline-derived CDR1 and CDR2 are SGHRS and YFSETQ. Trimming left V 0 bases short and J 3 bases short, with 12 bases between. The CDR3 spans 15 residues. DNA for the CDR3: TGCGCCAGCAGCTTGGGCGGGCAGGGAAAAGAGACCCAGTACTTC. It is translated as CASSLGGQGKETQYF.

V gene TRBV6-2 or TRBV6-3 combines with J gene TRBJ1-2; no definite D call. V was shortened by 0 bases and J by 4 bases, with 12 bases between the two germline ends. This CDR3 has 15 residues. CDR1 is MNHEY, CDR2 SVGEGT, per germline. The CDR3: CASSYSAGKAYGYTF. CDR3 nucleotides: TGTGCCAGCAGTTACTCTGCGGGTAAGGCCTATGGCTACACCTTC.

V gene TRBV9 combines with J gene TRBJ1-6; TRBD1 is a possible D gene (6 bases). The CDR3 runs 15 residues. From germline, CDR1 is SGDLS and CDR2 YYNGEE. V was cut by 2 bases and J by 8 bases, with 14 bases left in between. The CDR3 loop reads CASSVGEGGYSPLHF. As DNA, the CDR3 is TGTGCCAGCAGCGTTGGGGAAGGGGGGTATTCACCCCTCCACTTT.

This chain uses TRBV18 with TRBJ2-4; 7 bases fit TRBD1. Germline V CDR1 and CDR2: KGHSH, LQKENI. The length of the CDR3 is 16 residues. Germline trimming cut 2 bases from V and 0 bases from J; bases unmatched to any gene: 4. In DNA, the CDR3 is TGTGCCAGCTCACCATCGACAGGGATAGCCAAAAACATTCAGTACTTC. Protein: CASSPSTGIAKNIQYF. The whole variable domain, filled in from reference TRBV18 and TRBJ2-4, reads NAGVMQNPRHLVRRRGQEARLRCSPMKGHSHVYWYRQLPEEGLKFMVYLQKENIIDESGMPKERFSAEFPKEGPSILRIQQVVRGDSAAYFCASSPSTGIAKNIQYFGAGTRLSVL.

This chain uses TRBV27 with TRBJ1-2; perhaps TRBD1 as D (5 bases). Trimming removed 3 bases at V and 9 bases at J, with 14 bases between. Germline assignment: CDR1 MNHEY and CDR2 SMNVEV (reference sequence). The CDR3 runs 13 residues. For the CDR3, the DNA is TGTGCCAGCAGTTTTGGGGCGGTGTCACGCTACACCTTC. Translated: CASSFGAVSRYTF.

A few counts support this clonotype. V gene TRBV6-5 combines with J gene TRBJ1-1, with 7 bases fitting TRBD1. V lost 9 bases and J lost 6; bases outside the gene matches: 4. The CDR3 extends over 11 amino acids. The germline gives CDR1 MNHEY, CDR2 SVGAGI. The CDR3 sequence: CASRQGPEAFF. The CDR3 DNA sequence: TGTGCCAGTAGACAGGGCCCTGAAGCTTTCTTT.

CDR3 in DNA: TGTGCCAGCAGTTCGTGGGTTCAAGAGACCCAGTACTTC. Amino acids: CASSSWVQETQYF. The rearrangement joins TRBV12-3 or TRBV12-4 to TRBJ2-5; unclear D gene. V lost 4 bases and J lost 2, with 8 bases in between. The CDR3 has 13 amino acids.

The V call is TRBV3-1, the J call TRBJ2-1; D gene ambiguous. The CDR3 loop spans 13 amino acids. Trimming took 3 bases from V and 4 from J, leaving 7 bases between them. Germline CDR1 reads LGHDT; CDR2 reads YNNKEL (reference sequence). CDR3 bases: TGTGCCAGCAGCCACGCTATTTACAATGAGCAGTTCTTC. Its translation: CASSHAIYNEQFF.

The chain employs TRBV20-1 and TRBJ2-4, with a possible D match to TRBD2 (5 bases). The assigned J gene may be wrong: the sequence end matches TRBJ2-5 better. This CDR3 is built from 15 residues. Looked up from germline, CDR1 is DFQATT and CDR2 is SNEGSKA (reference sequence). The CDR3: CSAREGRAADETQYF. The CDR3 nucleotides are TGCAGTGCTAGAGAGGGAAGAGCGGCAGATGAGACCCAGTACTTC.

This chain joins TRBV27 and TRBJ2-1; 7 positions agree with TRBD2. Germline V gene lookup returns CDR1 MNHEY and CDR2 SMNVEV (reference sequence). The junction had 11 bases not matched to a gene; V was cut back by 4 bases and J by 5 bases. The CDR3 length is 16 residues. The chain's CDR3 is CASSSIGTISNNEQFF. The CDR3 DNA reads as TGTGCCAGCAGTTCCATAGGGACTATATCAAACAATGAGCAGTTCTTC.

The V gene is TRBV9, the J gene TRBJ1-2, with D unclear. This CDR3 has 12 residues. V lost 1 base, J lost 8 bases, and 9 bases lay in between. Germline CDR1 SGDLS, CDR2 YYNGEE. This chain's CDR3 is CASSVTTGGYTF. In DNA form, the CDR3 reads TGTGCCAGCAGCGTAACAACCGGGGGCTACACCTTC.